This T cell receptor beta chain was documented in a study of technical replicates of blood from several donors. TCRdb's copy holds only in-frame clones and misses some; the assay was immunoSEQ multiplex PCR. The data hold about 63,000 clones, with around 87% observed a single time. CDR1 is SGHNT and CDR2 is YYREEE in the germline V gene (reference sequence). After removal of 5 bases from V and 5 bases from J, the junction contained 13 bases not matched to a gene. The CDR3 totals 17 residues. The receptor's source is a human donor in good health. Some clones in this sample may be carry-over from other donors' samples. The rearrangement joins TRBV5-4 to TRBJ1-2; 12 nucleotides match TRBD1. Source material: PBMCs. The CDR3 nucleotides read TGTGCCAGCAGTTTTGGGACAGGGGGCGCCGTTGGGTATGGCTACACCTTC. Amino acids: CASSFGTGGAVGYGYTF.